This T cell receptor beta chain was captured in a study of blood T cell repertoires in COVID-19. The authors' processing: Amplified reference gene primers provided the basis for estimating nucleated cell counts. Some clones are missing from TCRdb's copy, which holds only in-frame ones; the method was immunoSEQ multiplex PCR. V and J calls and clone size are as listed in that table; D and trimming were resolved from the DNA. The sample holds about 68,000 clones, around nine tenths seen once. One Seattle source followed patients from active infection through their disease course. CDR3 length equals 16 residues. CDR1 and CDR2 (germline): MDHEN, SYDVKM. V lost 6 bases and J lost 9; bases outside the gene matches: 16.

The sequencing input was peripheral blood. This chain connects TRBV28 to TRBJ2-1; 8 bases are shared with TRBD2. The sequence came from a woman in her forties or fifties with COVID-19, enrolled during active disease. The CDR3 region is CASRNGLAGGSSEQFF. The CDR3 DNA reads TGTGCCAGCAGAAATGGGCTGGCGGGAGGAAGCAGTGAGCAGTTCTTC.